This entry lists 28 T cell receptor beta chains sequenced from one sample in a study of blood T cells in healthy people across ages. Primers used in a second PCR of roughly 6 to 11 cycles were a sample-barcoded 5' primer and a J-beta primer mix. Via MiXCR, TCRdb re-called the 5' RACE reads, giving one row per CDR3 protein. The table includes 1,800,000 or so distinct CDR3 sequences, approximately 40% detected once. Input material: blood. The origin of the receptors is a human donor in good health.

This clonotype was observed a handful of times. A far larger clone differs by one base, so this is likely a read error. The rearrangement joins TRBV4-2 to TRBJ1-4, with no clear D. There are 11 residues in the CDR3. The V and J ends lost 3 bases and 4 bases respectively, with 0 bases between them. CDR1 LGHNA and CDR2 YNFKEQ come from the germline V gene. The CDR3 DNA reads as TGTGCCAGCAGCCATAATGAAAAACTGTTTTTT. Encoded protein: CASSHNEKLFF.

The V call is TRBV12-3 or TRBV12-4, the J call TRBJ2-5; 7 nucleotides agree with TRBD1. The junction had 7 bases not matched to a gene; V was cut back by 7 bases and J by 5 bases. The CDR3 is 13 residues long. The CDR3 reads CASTWGRGETQYF. The CDR3 DNA sequence: TGTGCCAGCACGTGGGGCAGGGGGGAGACCCAGTACTTC.

On this clonotype: A much bigger clone sits one base away, suggesting this may be a read error. The gene calls are TRBV29-1 and TRBJ2-1; D is possibly TRBD2 (7 bases). Trimming cost V 0 bases and J 5 bases, with 17 bases left between them. Per germline, CDR1 SQVTM and CDR2 ANQGSEA. CDR3 length equals 16 residues. The CDR3 nucleotides read TGCAGCGTTGAAGACTTCCCCGGGGGGCTCGACAATGAGCAGTTCTTC. Amino acid sequence: CSVEDFPGGLDNEQFF.

J is TRBJ2-2 and V is TRBV21-1. TRBV21-1 is a pseudogene segment. There are 16 residues in the CDR3. The CDR3 DNA reads as TGTGCCAGCAGCAAACAGGAGTTCGCGAACACCGGGGAGCTGTTTTTT. It encodes CASSKQEFANTGELFF.

This clonotype was counted between two and nine times. The rearrangement uses TRBV28 and TRBJ2-7; 14 bases map to TRBD2. Germline CDR1 is MDHEN and CDR2 is SYDVKM. J was trimmed by 6 bases and V by 3 bases; bases with no gene match: 10. The CDR3 spans 17 residues. The CDR3 coding sequence is TGTGCCAGCAGTTTCTTCGACGGACTAGCGGGGGGTCTCGAGCAGTACTTC. Translation gives CASSFFDGLAGGLEQYF.

The chain employs TRBV4-2 and TRBJ2-1, with 9 bases that match TRBD1. Germline values: CDR1 LGHNA, CDR2 YNFKEQ. The CDR3 sequence is 15 residues long. V shed 4 bases and J 6 bases; nucleotides not matched to a gene: 7. The CDR3 reads CASSPLRTGANEQFF. The CDR3, as DNA: TGTGCCAGCAGCCCTCTTAGGACAGGGGCCAATGAGCAGTTCTTC.

This clonotype was seen only a few times. The chain carries TRBV7-2 and TRBJ2-7, with D possibly TRBD2 on 5 matching bases. CDR3 length: 15 amino acids. Trimming left V 7 bases short and J 3 bases short, with 19 bases between. Germline V gives CDR1 SGHTA, CDR2 FQGNSA. The CDR3 loop is CASTLWAGRDYEQYF. The CDR3 DNA reads as TGTGCCAGCACCCTATGGGCGGGTAGGGACTACGAGCAGTACTTC.

The CDR3 loop reads CASSAYRNQPQHF. The CDR3 DNA reads TGTGCCAGCAGCGCTTACCGTAATCAGCCCCAGCATTTT. The chain has TRBV7-2 and TRBJ1-5; D gene ambiguous. This CDR3 contains 13 residues. Germline V lookup: CDR1 SGHTA, CDR2 FQGNSA. V was clipped by 5 bases and J by 4 bases, with 9 bases between them.

A remark on this clonotype: At one of its ends the junction is not consistent with the germline gene, which may arise from a read error. The chain couples TRBV12-3 or TRBV12-4 to TRBJ2-7, with 8 positions matching TRBD1. This CDR3 is 15 amino acids long. CDR3 nucleotide sequence: TGTGCCAGCAGCTCGGACAGGGCCAGCTCCTACAAGCAGTACTTC. Its protein product is CASSSDRASSYKQYF.

J is TRBJ1-1 and V is TRBV2, with D unresolved. This CDR3 region has 13 residues. V gave up 7 bases and J gave up 3 bases, with 12 bases separating them. The germline gives CDR1 SNHLY, CDR2 FYNNEI. CDR3 amino acids: CASMRERDTEAFF. The CDR3 DNA follows: TGTGCCAGCATGAGGGAGAGGGACACTGAAGCTTTCTTT.

The rearrangement links TRBV20-1 to TRBJ2-1; D not resolved. CDR1 is DFQATT and CDR2 is SNEGSKA in the germline V gene (reference sequence). CDR3 size: 12 residues. This CDR3 reads CRARRPRGEQFF. The CDR3 nucleotides read TGCAGGGCTCGCCGCCCCCGCGGTGAGCAGTTCTTC.

This clonotype has a handful of counts. The chain uses TRBV4-3 and TRBJ2-6; a possible D gene is TRBD2 (7 bases). Per the germline V gene, CDR1 is LGHNA and CDR2 is YSLEER. The CDR3 is made up of 16 amino acids. V was pared by 7 bases and J by 0 bases, with 13 bases between. In DNA form, the CDR3 reads TGCGCCAGCAACAGGGACTATTTCTCTGGGGCCAACGTCCTGACTTTC. Amino acids: CASNRDYFSGANVLTF.

This clonotype has a single count. CDR3: CASSYSRRGGTYEQYF. The CDR3 DNA reads TGTGCCAGCAGTTACTCAAGGCGCGGGGGGACCTACGAGCAGTACTTC. The V gene is TRBV6-5, the J gene TRBJ2-7, with 8 bases aligning to TRBD2. CDR3 length: 16 amino acids. CDR1 and CDR2 from the germline V gene are MNHEY and SVGAGI. Trimming removed 0 bases from V and 2 bases from J; junction bases left unmatched: 6.

CDR3 in DNA: TGCAGCGTTGAAGAGGCCAGGACTAGCGGGGGCAACTACAATGAGCAGTTCTTC. Its translation is CSVEEARTSGGNYNEQFF. V gene TRBV29-1 combines with J gene TRBJ2-1; 13 bases agree with TRBD2. The germline V gene has CDR1 SQVTM and CDR2 ANQGSEA. Losses at the gene ends were 0 bases for V and 3 bases for J; bases not matched to a gene: 8. This CDR3 contains 18 residues.

The J gene is TRBJ2-7, the V gene TRBV18; 9 nucleotides match TRBD1. There are 14 residues in the CDR3. With V trimmed by 0 bases and J by 7 bases, 4 bases remained unmatched. Germline V CDR1 and CDR2: KGHSH, LQKENI. The CDR3 nucleotides are TGTGCCAGCTCACCACCGACCGGGACAGGGGAGCAGTACTTC. This sequence encodes CASSPPTGTGEQYF.

J is TRBJ1-5 and V is TRBV10-3; D call uncertain. CDR1 ENHRY and CDR2 SYGVKD come from the germline V gene. The CDR3 extends over 15 amino acids. V lost 5 bases, J lost 0 bases, and 11 bases lay in between. CDR3 sequence: CAISRQANSNQPQHF. In DNA form, the CDR3 reads TGTGCCATCAGTAGGCAAGCTAATAGCAATCAGCCCCAGCATTTT.

The chain combines TRBV10-3 with TRBJ2-4, with TRBD1 as a possible D gene (6 bases). Trimming stripped 10 bases from V and 1 base from J, with 26 bases between. The CDR3 has 18 amino acids. Germline V gene sequence: CDR1 ENHRY, CDR2 SYGVKD. The CDR3 region is CATRLAPNREAAKNIQYF. Written as DNA, the CDR3 is TGTGCCACCCGTCTAGCACCCAACAGGGAAGCGGCCAAAAACATTCAGTACTTC.

The sample holds a few counts of this clonotype. The gene calls are TRBV4-1 and TRBJ1-2; 10 bases are a match to TRBD1. The CDR3 is made up of 15 amino acids. Germline trimming cut 1 base from V and 8 bases from J; bases unmatched to any gene: 7. Germline CDR1 is MGHRA and CDR2 is YSYEKL. CDR3 in DNA: TGCGCCAGCAGCCAAGGACAGGGGGCATTGGGAGGCTACACCTTC. This encodes CASSQGQGALGGYTF.

J is TRBJ2-7 and V is TRBV15; D unclear. The germline V gene has CDR1 LNHNV and CDR2 YYDKDF (reference sequence). V gave up 1 base and J gave up 3 bases, with 13 bases separating them. CDR3 length equals 15 residues. The CDR3 reads CATSRVPGSIYEQYF. The CDR3, as DNA: TGTGCCACCAGCAGAGTTCCTGGGTCCATCTACGAGCAGTACTTC.

This clonotype was picked up a small number of times. The chain is built from TRBV7-9 and TRBJ1-2, with D possibly TRBD1 on 5 matching bases. V was clipped by 3 bases and J by 7 bases, with 12 bases between them. The germline CDR1 and CDR2 sequences are SEHNR and FQNEAQ (reference sequence). The CDR3 runs to 13 residues. The CDR3 DNA follows: TGTGCCAGCAGCTTCGTAGGGGCTTCTGGCTACACCTTC. Its translation: CASSFVGASGYTF.

V and J are TRBV5-1 and TRBJ2-4, with D possibly being TRBD2 (6 bases). This CDR3 is built from 15 residues. From germline, CDR1 is SGHRS and CDR2 YFSETQ. V was shortened by 0 bases and J by 3 bases, with 10 bases between the two germline ends. The CDR3 nucleotides are TGCGCCAGCAGCTTGGATCCGGGAGTCAAAAACATTCAGTACTTC. This sequence encodes CASSLDPGVKNIQYF.

The chain has TRBV7-8 and TRBJ1-2; possible D gene TRBD1, 6 bases. CDR1 SGHVS and CDR2 FQNEAQ come from the germline V gene. The CDR3 totals 15 residues. The V end was cut by 2 bases, the J end by 3 bases, with 13 bases between. CDR3 DNA sequence: TGTGCCAGCAGCTTACCGAGGGGGGGGTACTATGGCTACACCTTC. Translation gives CASSLPRGGYYGYTF.

This clonotype was counted a few times. V gene TRBV7-8 combines with J gene TRBJ1-3; D is possibly TRBD1 (6 bases). V lost 5 bases, J lost 2 bases, and 10 bases lay in between. Germline values: CDR1 SGHVS, CDR2 FQNEAQ. The CDR3 has 14 amino acids. This chain's CDR3 is CASSRTGTGNTIYF. CDR3 DNA: TGTGCCAGCAGCCGAACAGGGACTGGAAACACCATATATTTT.

This clonotype was detected a few times. The V call is TRBV2, the J call TRBJ2-4; 10 positions agree with TRBD2. The DNA end favors TRBJ2-7, so the J call may be wrong. Germline CDR1 is SNHLY and CDR2 is FYNNEI. The CDR3 has 16 residues. CDR3 DNA sequence: TGTGCCAGCAGGGCCGCACCTAGCGGGGGTAGGTACGAGCAGTACTTC. It yields the protein CASRAAPSGGRYEQYF.

This clonotype was found many times. The chain carries TRBV4-3 and TRBJ1-2; D might be TRBD1 (5 bases). Trimming shortened V by 1 base and J by 1 base, and 13 bases separated the two germline ends. Germline V gives CDR1 LGHNA, CDR2 YSLEER. This CDR3 spans 16 amino acids. The CDR3 nucleotides read TGCGCCAGCAGCCAAGCTAGGACACCCCTTAACTATGGCTACACCTTC. Its protein product is CASSQARTPLNYGYTF.

V usage is TRBV5-6 and J usage is TRBJ1-1; 8 bases are shared with TRBD1. The CDR3 is 15 residues long. With 3 bases clipped from V and 9 bases from J, the junction kept 13 bases outside the gene matches. The V gene's germline CDR1 is SGHDT and CDR2 YYEEEE. The CDR3 nucleotides are TGTGCCAGCAGCTCCCCAAGCGAGGCAGGGGGCAAAGCTTTCTTT. It is translated as CASSSPSEAGGKAFF.

This clonotype showed up just a few times. CDR3 sequence reads: CASRSAGSLSYEQYF. The CDR3 nucleotides read TGCGCCAGCCGTAGTGCGGGATCTCTCTCCTACGAGCAGTACTTC. The rearrangement joins TRBV5-1 to TRBJ2-7, with D perhaps TRBD2 (6 bases). CDR3 length: 15 amino acids. Germline lookup yields CDR1 SGHRS and CDR2 YFSETQ. The V end was cut by 7 bases, the J end by 0 bases, with 17 bases between. Drawing the rest from reference TRBV5-1 and TRBJ2-7, the complete variable domain is KAGVTQTPRYLIKTRGQQVTLSCSPISGHRSVSWYQQTPGQGLQFLFEYFSETQRNKGNFPGRFSGRQFSNSRSEMNVSTLELGDSALYLCASRSAGSLSYEQYFGPGTRLTVT.

CDR3 nucleotides: TGTGCCGGACGGACGACAGTAACGCCCCTCCACTTT. Amino acids: CAGRTTVTPLHF. The chain couples TRBV21-1 to TRBJ1-6; the D call of TRBD1 is as the table states it, not checked on the DNA. TRBV21-1 is marked as a pseudogene. The CDR3 covers 12 residues.